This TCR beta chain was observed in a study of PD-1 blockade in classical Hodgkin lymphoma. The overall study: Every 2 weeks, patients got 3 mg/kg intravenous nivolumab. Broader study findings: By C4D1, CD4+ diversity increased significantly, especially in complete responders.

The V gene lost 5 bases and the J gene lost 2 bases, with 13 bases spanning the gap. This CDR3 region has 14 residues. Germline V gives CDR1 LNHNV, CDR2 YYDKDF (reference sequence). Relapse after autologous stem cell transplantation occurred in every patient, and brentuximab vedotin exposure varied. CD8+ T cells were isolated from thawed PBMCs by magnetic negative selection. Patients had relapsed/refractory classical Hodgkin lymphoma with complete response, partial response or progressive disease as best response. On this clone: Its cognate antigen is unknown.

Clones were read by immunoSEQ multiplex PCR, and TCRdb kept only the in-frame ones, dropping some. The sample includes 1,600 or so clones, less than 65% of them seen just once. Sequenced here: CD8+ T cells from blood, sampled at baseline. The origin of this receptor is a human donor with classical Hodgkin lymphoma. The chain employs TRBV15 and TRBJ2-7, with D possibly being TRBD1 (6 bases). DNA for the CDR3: TGTGCCACCAGCCCCCAAAAGGGGGCCTACGAGCAGTACTTC. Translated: CATSPQKGAYEQYF.